The subject of this entry is one T cell receptor (beta chain). These data are taken from a study of blood T cell repertoires in COVID-19. At the level of the study: The United States, Italy and Spain provided the acute and convalescent COVID-19 samples.

Germline-derived CDR1 and CDR2 are GTSNPN and SVGIG (reference sequence). The V and J ends lost 1 base and 3 bases respectively, with 3 bases between them. The CDR3 consists of 12 residues. Repertoires were generated with immunoSEQ multiplex PCR, while TCRdb's copy carries only in-frame clones and drops some. The repertoire holds 230,000 or so clones, with around 81% as singletons. The sequenced material came from peripheral blood. The source of this sequence is a man aged 45 to 65 with active or convalescent COVID-19. The rearrangement joins TRBV30 to TRBJ1-4; the D is unclear. The CDR3 DNA reads TGTGCCTGGAGTGCCTCTAATGAAAAACTGTTTTTT. Translated: CAWSASNEKLFF.